A selection of T cell receptor beta chains follows, all from one sample in a study of T cells in Graves' hyperthyroidism and ophthalmopathy. Via MiXCR, TCRdb re-called the multiplex PCR reads, giving one row per CDR3 protein. The sample lists around 600,000 distinct CDR3 sequences; approximately 14% were seen once. What was sequenced was blood. The receptors were sampled from a woman aged 45-65 years with Graves' ophthalmopathy. Both conserved end residues are part of each CDR3. D genes are given only for firm matches. The size of a clone is reported for some rows only, either as once, few or many, or as a class for expanded clones.

clone_size: many; v_call: TRBV7-2; j_call: TRBJ2-7; d_call: NA; cdr3_nt: TGTGCCACCACTGGGGGGTTCCCCTCCTACGAGCAGTACTTC; cdr3_aa: CATTGGFPSYEQYF
clone_size: many; v_call: TRBV7-3; j_call: TRBJ2-2; d_call: TRBD2; cdr3_nt: TGTGCCAGCAGCAAACTAGCGGGAGGAAACACCGGGGAGCTGTTTTTT; cdr3_aa: CASSKLAGGNTGELFF
clone_size: many; v_call: TRBV5-8; j_call: TRBJ1-1; d_call: TRBD1; cdr3_nt: TGTGCCAGCAGCAAGGGGACAGGGCCACCGAACACTGAAGCTTTCTTT; cdr3_aa: CASSKGTGPPNTEAFF
clone_size: many; v_call: TRBV7-8; j_call: TRBJ2-3; d_call: NA; cdr3_nt: TGTGCCAGCAGCCCTAGTCCCGTCCCAGATACGCAGTATTTT; cdr3_aa: CASSPSPVPDTQYF
clone_size: many; v_call: TRBV18; j_call: TRBJ2-4; d_call: TRBD1; cdr3_nt: TGTGCCAGCTCACCCCGGGACAGCAAAAACATTCAGTACTTC; cdr3_aa: CASSPRDSKNIQYF
clone_size: many; v_call: TRBV2; j_call: TRBJ2-5; d_call: NA; cdr3_nt: TGTGCCAGCAAACGCAAGGGTTCCCAAGAGACCCAGTACTTC; cdr3_aa: CASKRKGSQETQYF
clone_size: NA; v_call: TRBV19; j_call: TRBJ2-2; d_call: NA; cdr3_nt: TGTGCCAGTAGTATCGGTAGAGAGGGCACCGGGGAGCTGTTTTTT; cdr3_aa: CASSIGREGTGELFF
clone_size: many; v_call: TRBV6-1; j_call: TRBJ1-6; d_call: TRBD1; cdr3_nt: TGTGCCAGCAGTAAGGACAGGAGCGGAGGAAATTCACCCCTCCACTTT; cdr3_aa: CASSKDRSGGNSPLHF
clone_size: many; v_call: TRBV7-8; j_call: TRBJ2-2; d_call: NA; cdr3_nt: TGTGCCAGCAGCTTCTACACCGGGGAGCTGTTTTTT; cdr3_aa: CASSFYTGELFF
clone_size: NA; v_call: TRBV20-1; j_call: TRBJ1-5; d_call: TRBD1; cdr3_nt: TGCAGTGCTGTCCGGGACAGGTATAGCAATCAGCCCCAGCATTTT; cdr3_aa: CSAVRDRYSNQPQHF
clone_size: many; v_call: TRBV7-9; j_call: TRBJ2-7; d_call: NA; cdr3_nt: TGTGCCAGCAGCGGAGGGGTTTACGAGCAGTACTTC; cdr3_aa: CASSGGVYEQYF
clone_size: many; v_call: TRBV7-9; j_call: TRBJ1-6; d_call: NA; cdr3_nt: TGTGCCAGCAGCTTAGTAGGGAGTTACAATTCACCCCTCCACTTT; cdr3_aa: CASSLVGSYNSPLHF
clone_size: many; v_call: TRBV2; j_call: TRBJ1-1; d_call: TRBD1; cdr3_nt: TGTGCCAGCAGGGGGGGACAGGGGGTTGTTTCGGACACTGAAGCTTTCTTT; cdr3_aa: CASRGGQGVVSDTEAFF
clone_size: NA; v_call: TRBV27; j_call: TRBJ2-2; d_call: NA; cdr3_nt: TGTGCCAGCAGTTTTTTCCAGAACACCGGGGAGCTGTTTTTT; cdr3_aa: CASSFFQNTGELFF
clone_size: few; v_call: TRBV20-1; j_call: TRBJ2-3; d_call: NA; cdr3_nt: TGCAGTGCCGTACGGGATACGCAGTATTTT; cdr3_aa: CSAVRDTQYF
clone_size: many; v_call: TRBV6-7; j_call: TRBJ2-5; d_call: NA; cdr3_nt: TGTGCCAGCAGTTACGTCGAGGTCCCCGGCCAAGAGACCCAGTACTTC; cdr3_aa: CASSYVEVPGQETQYF
clone_size: few; v_call: TRBV7-9; j_call: TRBJ1-1; d_call: TRBD1; cdr3_nt: TGTGCCAGCAGCTTCAACGAGGGGGCGGGCACTGAAGCTTTCTTT; cdr3_aa: CASSFNEGAGTEAFF
clone_size: many; v_call: TRBV5-6; j_call: TRBJ1-5; d_call: NA; cdr3_nt: TGTGCCAGCAGCTTGGCCTGGGGGAATCAGCCCCAGCATTTT; cdr3_aa: CASSLAWGNQPQHF
clone_size: many; v_call: TRBV12-3/TRBV12-4; j_call: TRBJ2-1; d_call: TRBD1; cdr3_nt: TGTGCCAGCAGTTTTTGGGGCAGGGGGCTAGGGAATGAGCAGTTCTTC; cdr3_aa: CASSFWGRGLGNEQFF
clone_size: many; v_call: TRBV7-2; j_call: TRBJ2-3; d_call: TRBD2; cdr3_nt: TGTGCCAGCAGCCCGGGACTAGCGGGCTATACGCAGTATTTT; cdr3_aa: CASSPGLAGYTQYF
clone_size: many; v_call: TRBV29-1; j_call: TRBJ2-7; d_call: TRBD2; cdr3_nt: TGCAGCGTTGGTCTAGCGGGAGGACCCCACGAGCAGTACTTC; cdr3_aa: CSVGLAGGPHEQYF
clone_size: many; v_call: TRBV7-3; j_call: TRBJ2-2; d_call: NA; cdr3_nt: TGTGCCAGCTCCAAAGACCCGCCAAACACCGGGGAGCTGTTTTTT; cdr3_aa: CASSKDPPNTGELFF
clone_size: few; v_call: TRBV29-1; j_call: TRBJ1-2; d_call: NA; cdr3_nt: TGCAGCGTCGAGGATGGCTACACCTTC; cdr3_aa: CSVEDGYTF
clone_size: few; v_call: TRBV19; j_call: TRBJ2-1; d_call: TRBD2; cdr3_nt: TGTGCCAGTAGTAAGGCGGGAGCCAGTACCAATGAGCAGTTCTTC; cdr3_aa: CASSKAGASTNEQFF
clone_size: many; v_call: TRBV6-5; j_call: TRBJ2-3; d_call: NA; cdr3_nt: TGTGCCAGCAGTTACCAGGGAGGTGTGGATACGCAGTATTTT; cdr3_aa: CASSYQGGVDTQYF
clone_size: once; v_call: TRBV20-1; j_call: TRBJ1-1; d_call: TRBD1; cdr3_nt: TGCAGTGCTCTACGGACAGGGGGTAGGGACACTGAAGCTTTCTTT; cdr3_aa: CSALRTGGRDTEAFF
clone_size: NA; v_call: TRBV20-1; j_call: TRBJ2-1; d_call: TRBD2; cdr3_nt: TGCAGTGCTAGGGCCCCCCTAGCGGGAGGGATAAATGAGCAGTTCTTC; cdr3_aa: CSARAPLAGGINEQFF
clone_size: NA; v_call: TRBV28; j_call: TRBJ2-3; d_call: TRBD2; cdr3_nt: TGTGCCTGCAGTTACAACCGGGGGGGGGGCACAGATACGCAGTATTTT; cdr3_aa: CACSYNRGGGTDTQYF